A single sample is the source of the 18 T cell receptor beta chains below, sequenced in a study of T cells after somatic rescue of genetic block. Method: immunoSEQ multiplex PCR; TCRdb's copy keeps in-frame clones and lacks some. Among 68,000 or so clones listed, about 90% were seen once. Input material: peripheral blood mononuclear cells (PBMCs). The receptors derive from a man between 35 and 55 years old.

CDR3 DNA: TGTGCCAGCATCCTCGAAGTATCTTCCTACGAGCAGTACTTC. It is translated as CASILEVSSYEQYF. This rearrangement joins TRBV5-4 to TRBJ2-7; D call uncertain. This CDR3 has 14 amino acids. V was pared by 6 bases and J by 1 base, with 14 bases between. Germline V gene sequence: CDR1 SGHNT, CDR2 YYREEE (reference sequence).

The chain recombines TRBV5-6 with TRBJ2-5, with D perhaps TRBD1 (6 bases). The CDR3 runs 16 residues. Per germline, CDR1 SGHDT and CDR2 YYEEEE. V gave up 4 bases and J gave up 5 bases, with 21 bases separating them. The CDR3 here is CASSEYTGSVVETQYF. The DNA for the CDR3 is TGTGCCAGCAGCGAATATACAGGGTCAGTCGTGGAGACCCAGTACTTC.

This sequence joins TRBV6-5 and TRBJ1-1; tentatively, D is TRBD1 (6 bases). CDR1 is MNHEY, CDR2 SVGAGI, per germline. The CDR3 has 11 amino acids. Trimming removed 6 bases at V and 10 bases at J, with 12 bases between. The CDR3 loop is CASRDVGGAFF. CDR3 DNA sequence: TGTGCCAGCAGGGACGTAGGGGGAGCTTTCTTT.

The chain carries TRBV19 and TRBJ1-4; D perhaps matches TRBD1 (6 bases). Germline V gene data show CDR1 as LNHDA and CDR2 as SQIVND (reference sequence). This CDR3 has 14 amino acids. V was shortened by 6 bases and J by 4 bases, with 12 bases between the two germline ends. In nucleotides, the CDR3 is TGTGCCAGTAGAGACAGGATAAGTAATGAAAAACTGTTTTTT. Translated: CASRDRISNEKLFF.

V is TRBV2 and J is TRBJ1-1; 7 bases line up with TRBD1. This CDR3 contains 15 residues. From germline, CDR1 is SNHLY and CDR2 FYNNEI. The J segment lost 2 bases and the V segment lost 3 bases, leaving 6 bases of the junction unmatched. In nucleotides, the CDR3 is TGTGCCAGCAGTGAGACTGGGACAGCCAACACTGAAGCTTTCTTT. Translation gives CASSETGTANTEAFF.

CDR3 in DNA: TGTGCCAGCAGTTTATCAGTAATAGACAATCAGCCCCAGCATTTT. Translation: CASSLSVIDNQPQHF. The chain combines TRBV28 with TRBJ1-5; D gene unclear. The CDR3 has 15 amino acids. Germline CDR1 reads MDHEN; CDR2 reads SYDVKM. The V end was cut by 1 base, the J end by 3 bases, with 10 bases between.

The CDR3 reads CASSYSPSGPYEQYF. CDR3 sequence (DNA): TGTGCCAGCAGTTACAGTCCTAGCGGCCCCTACGAGCAGTACTTC. The chain employs TRBV6-5 and TRBJ2-7, with 7 bases matching TRBD2. CDR1 and CDR2 (germline): MNHEY, SVGAGI. The CDR3 has 15 amino acids. V shed 2 bases, J shed 2 bases, and the junction held 6 bases outside the gene matches.

This chain connects TRBV5-6 to TRBJ1-4; D perhaps matches TRBD1 (5 bases). The germline V gene has CDR1 SGHDT and CDR2 YYEEEE. This CDR3 has 12 residues. V was trimmed by 4 bases and J by 8 bases, leaving 9 bases between them. CDR3 protein: CASSEGNEKLFF. CDR3 bases: TGTGCCAGCAGCGAGGGGAACGAAAAACTGTTTTTT.

This chain links TRBV28 with TRBJ2-3, with a tentative D call TRBD2 (7 bases). This CDR3 contains 17 residues. Trimming took 5 bases from V and 2 from J, leaving 20 bases between them. Germline CDR1 and CDR2: MDHEN and SYDVKM. CDR3 protein: CASSPPEGGDLTDTQYF. CDR3 DNA sequence: TGTGCCAGCAGTCCACCCGAGGGGGGGGATCTCACAGATACGCAGTATTTT.

The chain combines TRBV2 with TRBJ1-5, with D unclear. Trimming took off 3 bases at V and 9 bases at J, with 21 bases between the two ends. CDR3 length: 16 residues. Germline assignment: CDR1 SNHLY and CDR2 FYNNEI. The CDR3 DNA reads TGTGCCAGCAGTGACCAGGACGATTTTCCCATATGGCCCCAGCATTTT. Amino acid sequence: CASSDQDDFPIWPQHF.

This sequence joins TRBV2 and TRBJ1-2; tentative D call: TRBD1 (5 bases). CDR1 is SNHLY, CDR2 FYNNEI, per germline. The CDR3 sequence is 13 residues long. Trimming took 6 bases from V and 4 from J, leaving 12 bases between them. The CDR3 loop reads CASRAQGVYGYTF. CDR3 coding DNA: TGTGCCAGCAGAGCGCAGGGAGTCTATGGCTACACCTTC.

The V gene is TRBV15, the J gene TRBJ2-3; 10 bases map to TRBD2. CDR3 length: 17 amino acids. Germline CDR1 LNHNV, CDR2 YYDKDF (reference sequence). The trim removed 2 bases at V and 4 bases at J, leaving 9 bases unmatched. The CDR3 nucleotides are TGTGCCACCAGCAGACAAGGGGGGACTAGCGTCTCAGATACGCAGTATTTT. This sequence encodes CATSRQGGTSVSDTQYF.

Ten or more counts support this clone. The V and J genes are TRBV30 and TRBJ1-4; 8 bases are a match to TRBD1. The CDR3 spans 19 residues. The V gene end was trimmed by 0 bases and the J gene end by 7 bases; junction bases not matched to a gene: 19. Per germline, CDR1 GTSNPN and CDR2 SVGIG (reference sequence). CDR3 sequence reads: CAWSVQGVSSPKMAEKLFF. The CDR3 DNA sequence: TGTGCCTGGAGTGTACAGGGGGTGTCCTCACCGAAGATGGCTGAAAAACTGTTTTTT. Complete variable domain (other parts from reference TRBV30 and TRBJ1-4): SQTIHQWPATLVQPVGSPLSLECTVEGTSNPNLYWYRQAAGRGLQLLFYSVGIGQISSEVPQNLSASRPQDRQFILSSKKLLLSDSGFYLCAWSVQGVSSPKMAEKLFFGSGTQLSVL.

CDR3 sequence (DNA): TGCGCCAGCAGCCAAGAAAGGGGTAAATACGAGCAGTACTTC. Residues: CASSQERGKYEQYF. The J gene is TRBJ2-7, the V gene TRBV4-3, with D perhaps TRBD1 (5 bases). The CDR3 spans 14 residues. V shed 0 bases and J shed 4 bases, with 10 bases lying between them. The germline V gene encodes CDR1 LGHNA and CDR2 YSLEER.

The J gene is TRBJ1-4, the V gene TRBV10-3; no clear D gene. V lost 3 bases, J lost 3 bases, and 8 bases lay in between. Germline CDR1 is ENHRY and CDR2 is SYGVKD. The CDR3 sequence is 14 residues long. CDR3 sequence: CAISDSVANEKLFF. The DNA of the CDR3 is TGTGCCATCAGTGACTCGGTGGCTAATGAAAAACTGTTTTTT.

This rearrangement joins TRBV2 to TRBJ2-1; perhaps TRBD2 as D (6 bases). The CDR3 runs 13 residues. Trimming stripped 7 bases from V and 7 bases from J, with 14 bases between. Germline values: CDR1 SNHLY, CDR2 FYNNEI. The DNA of the CDR3 is TGTGCCAGCACGGTTACTAGCCCAAATGAGCAGTTCTTC. This gives the protein CASTVTSPNEQFF. The complete variable domain, with remaining parts taken from reference TRBV2 and TRBJ2-1, reads EPEVTQTPSHQVTQMGQEVILRCVPISNHLYFYWYRQILGQKVEFLVSFYNNEISEKSEIFDDQFSVERPDGSNFTLKIRSTKLEDSAMYFCASTVTSPNEQFFGPGTRLTVL.

The chain joins TRBV5-4 to TRBJ2-3, with TRBD2 matching 8 bases. The germline CDR1 and CDR2 sequences are SGHNT and YYREEE (reference sequence). The CDR3 length is 16 residues. The V gene end was trimmed by 3 bases and the J gene end by 2 bases; junction bases not matched to a gene: 8. CDR3 sequence: CASSSSGLAYTDTQYF. CDR3 DNA sequence: TGTGCCAGCAGCTCGAGCGGACTAGCCTACACAGATACGCAGTATTTT. Combining the CDR3 with reference TRBV5-4 and TRBJ2-3 gives the whole variable domain ETGVTQSPTHLIKTRGQQVTLRCSSQSGHNTVSWYQQALGQGPQFIFQYYREEENGRGNFPPRFSGLQFPNYSSELNVNALELDDSALYLCASSSSGLAYTDTQYFGPGTRLTVL.

This rearrangement joins TRBV7-9 to TRBJ2-5; 7 bases agree with TRBD1. Germline V gene sequence: CDR1 SEHNR, CDR2 FQNEAQ (reference sequence). CDR3 length equals 14 residues. After removal of 7 bases from V and 3 bases from J, the junction contained 8 bases not matched to a gene. This chain's CDR3 is CASKPRQGKETQYF. DNA for the CDR3: TGTGCCAGCAAACCCAGACAGGGTAAAGAGACCCAGTACTTC.